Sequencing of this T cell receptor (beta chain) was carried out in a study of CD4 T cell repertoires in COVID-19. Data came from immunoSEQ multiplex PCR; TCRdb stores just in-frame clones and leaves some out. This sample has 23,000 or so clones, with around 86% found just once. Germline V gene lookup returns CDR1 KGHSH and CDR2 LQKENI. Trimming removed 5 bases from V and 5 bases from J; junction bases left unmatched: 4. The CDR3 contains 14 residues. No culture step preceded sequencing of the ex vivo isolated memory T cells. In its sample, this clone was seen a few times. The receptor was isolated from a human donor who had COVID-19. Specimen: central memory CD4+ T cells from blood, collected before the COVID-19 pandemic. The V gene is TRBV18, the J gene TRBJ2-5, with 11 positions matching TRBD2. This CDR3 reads CASSSSGRLETQYF. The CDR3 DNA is TGTGCCAGCTCATCTAGCGGGAGGTTGGAGACCCAGTACTTC.